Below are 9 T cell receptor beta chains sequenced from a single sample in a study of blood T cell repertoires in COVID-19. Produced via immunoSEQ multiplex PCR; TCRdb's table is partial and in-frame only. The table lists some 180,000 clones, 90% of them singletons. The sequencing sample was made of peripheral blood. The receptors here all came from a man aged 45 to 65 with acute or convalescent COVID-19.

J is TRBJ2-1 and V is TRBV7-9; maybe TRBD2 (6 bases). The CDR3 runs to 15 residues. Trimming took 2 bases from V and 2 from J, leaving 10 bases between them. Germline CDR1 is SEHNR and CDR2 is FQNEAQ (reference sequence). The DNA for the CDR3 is TGTGCCAGCAGCTTAAGGCTAGCGACCTACAATGAGCAGTTCTTC. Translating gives CASSLRLATYNEQFF.

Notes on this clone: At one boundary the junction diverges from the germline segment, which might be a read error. The CDR3 spells CASSRSGTGAFF. The CDR3 DNA follows: TGTGCCAGCAGCCGTAGCGGGACTGGAGCTTTCTTT. The chain links TRBV5-5 to TRBJ1-1; D possibly corresponds to TRBD1 (5 bases). In germline, CDR1 is SGHKS, CDR2 YYEKEE (reference sequence). This CDR3 is 12 amino acids long.

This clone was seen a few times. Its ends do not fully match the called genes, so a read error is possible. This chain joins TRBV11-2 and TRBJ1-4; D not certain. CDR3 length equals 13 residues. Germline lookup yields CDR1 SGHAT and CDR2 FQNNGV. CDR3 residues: CASSLGVNEKLFF. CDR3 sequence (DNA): TGTGCCAGCAGTTTAGGAGTAAATGAAAAACTGTTTTTT.

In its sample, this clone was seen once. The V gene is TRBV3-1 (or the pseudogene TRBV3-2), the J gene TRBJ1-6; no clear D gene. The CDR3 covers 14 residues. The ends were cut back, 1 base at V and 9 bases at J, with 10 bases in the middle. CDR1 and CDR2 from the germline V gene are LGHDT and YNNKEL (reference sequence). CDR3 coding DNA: TGTGCCAGCAGCCAAGGGAGTCGAGGTTCACCCCTCCACTTT. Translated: CASSQGSRGSPLHF.

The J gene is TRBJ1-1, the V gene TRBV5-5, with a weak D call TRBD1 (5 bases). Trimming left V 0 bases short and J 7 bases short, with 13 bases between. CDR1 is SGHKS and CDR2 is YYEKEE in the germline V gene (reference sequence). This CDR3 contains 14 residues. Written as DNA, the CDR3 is TGTGCCAGCAGCTTGGAGGGGTCCGTGGGTGAAGCTTTCTTT. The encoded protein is CASSLEGSVGEAFF.

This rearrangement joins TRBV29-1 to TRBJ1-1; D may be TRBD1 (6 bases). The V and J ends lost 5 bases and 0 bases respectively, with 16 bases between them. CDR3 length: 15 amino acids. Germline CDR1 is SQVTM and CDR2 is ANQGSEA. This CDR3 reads CSVSKGQLMNTEAFF. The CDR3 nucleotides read TGCAGCGTTTCAAAGGGACAACTCATGAACACTGAAGCTTTCTTT.

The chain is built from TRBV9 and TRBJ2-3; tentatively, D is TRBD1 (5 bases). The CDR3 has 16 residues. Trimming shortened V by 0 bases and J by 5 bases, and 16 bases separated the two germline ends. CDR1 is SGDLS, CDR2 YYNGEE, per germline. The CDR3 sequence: CASSVGARDRGDTQYF. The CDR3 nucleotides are TGTGCCAGCAGCGTAGGGGCCAGGGATCGCGGAGATACGCAGTATTTT.

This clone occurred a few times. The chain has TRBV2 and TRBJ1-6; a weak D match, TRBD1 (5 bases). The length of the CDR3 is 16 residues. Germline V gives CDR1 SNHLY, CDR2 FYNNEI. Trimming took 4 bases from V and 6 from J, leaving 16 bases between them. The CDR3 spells CASSGAGSGFNSPLHF. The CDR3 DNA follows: TGTGCCAGCAGTGGTGCGGGGTCAGGGTTTAATTCACCCCTCCACTTT. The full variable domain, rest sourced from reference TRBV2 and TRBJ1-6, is EPEVTQTPSHQVTQMGQEVILRCVPISNHLYFYWYRQILGQKVEFLVSFYNNEISEKSEIFDDQFSVERPDGSNFTLKIRSTKLEDSAMYFCASSGAGSGFNSPLHFGNGTRLTVT.

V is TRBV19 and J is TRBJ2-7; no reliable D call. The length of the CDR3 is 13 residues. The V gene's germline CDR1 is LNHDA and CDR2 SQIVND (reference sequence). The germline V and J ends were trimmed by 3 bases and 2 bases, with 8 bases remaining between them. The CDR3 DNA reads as TGTGCCAGTAGTATGGGCGTTCCCTACGAGCAGTACTTC. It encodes CASSMGVPYEQYF.